This entry lists 16 T cell receptor beta chains sequenced from one sample in a study of T cell clonotyping in hematopoietic cell transplantation (dated by TCRdb to the early 2020s). The sample's time point label, in plain terms: recipient sample about 28 days before transplant, after cytoreduction. Library construction relied on the immunoSEQ multiplex PCR assay. In TCRdb, the immuneACCESS table is reduced to in-frame sequences with V and J assigned. These tables do not hold every clone; where another copy was compared, an unresolved V gene accounts for under half, and the others remain unexplained. The sample records about 29,000 clones, over 65% of which are singletons. Of the sample, less than 8% is held by the ten largest clones. The sample consisted of peripheral blood mononuclear cells, taken before stem cell transplant. The receptor source for this set is a woman aged 30 to 39 with chronic myeloid leukemia. Some clones in this sample may be carry-over from other donors' samples.

V usage is TRBV5-8 and J usage is TRBJ2-3, with D possibly TRBD2 on 6 matching bases. The CDR3 loop spans 16 amino acids. CDR1 SGHTS and CDR2 YDEGEE come from the germline V gene. With 1 base removed from V and 0 bases from J, the gap between germline ends came to 12 bases. The CDR3 nucleotides read TGTGCCAGCAGCTTGAATCCGGGGACTAGCACAGATACGCAGTATTTT. Translation gives CASSLNPGTSTDTQYF. Complete variable domain (other parts from reference TRBV5-8 and TRBJ2-3): EAGVTQSPTHLIKTRGQQATLRCSPISGHTSVYWYQQALGLGLQFLLWYDEGEERNRGNFPPRFSGRQFPNYSSELNVNALELEDSALYLCASSLNPGTSTDTQYFGPGTRLTVL.

The chain carries TRBV5-4 and TRBJ1-1, with D perhaps matching TRBD1 (5 bases). Trimming stripped 2 bases from V and 1 base from J, with 15 bases between. Germline lookup yields CDR1 SGHNT and CDR2 YYREEE (reference sequence). The CDR3 sequence is 16 residues long. CDR3: CASSFRGVLGNTEAFF. DNA for the CDR3: TGTGCCAGCAGCTTTCGAGGGGTCCTCGGGAACACTGAAGCTTTCTTT.

The rearrangement uses TRBV6-5 and TRBJ1-2; 7 nucleotides agree with TRBD1. The CDR3 loop spans 15 amino acids. With V trimmed by 8 bases and J by 5 bases, 14 bases remained unmatched. Germline loops: CDR1 MNHEY, CDR2 SVGAGI. CDR3 protein: CASERQGSGRYGYTF. CDR3 sequence (DNA): TGTGCCAGCGAGAGACAGGGCTCCGGGAGGTATGGCTACACCTTC.

The chain links TRBV5-6 to TRBJ2-1; D ambiguous. The CDR3 totals 13 residues. Germline CDR1 SGHDT, CDR2 YYEEEE. V was trimmed by 3 bases and J by 10 bases, leaving 14 bases between them. The DNA of the CDR3 is TGTGCCAGCAGCTCAGCATCGGCGGAGGAGCAGTTCTTC. Translating it yields CASSSASAEEQFF.

The V call is TRBV6-1, the J call TRBJ2-7; D ambiguous. Trimming cost V 0 bases and J 3 bases, with 12 bases left between them. CDR1 and CDR2 from the germline V gene are MNHNS and SASEGT. The CDR3 consists of 15 residues. The chain's CDR3 is CASSEAVSVYYEQYV. The CDR3 DNA reads as TGTGCCAGCAGTGAAGCTGTATCCGTGTACTACGAGCAGTACGTC.

This chain links TRBV7-4 with TRBJ2-7; D is uncertain. V lost 5 bases and J 2 bases, leaving 10 bases between the germline ends. The CDR3 is made up of 13 amino acids. Germline CDR1 is SGHVT and CDR2 is SQSDAQ. CDR3 amino acids: CASSRTVAYEQYV. CDR3 in DNA: TGTGCCAGCAGCCGTACCGTTGCCTACGAGCAGTACGTC.

The rearrangement joins TRBV29-1 to TRBJ1-2; D remains ambiguous. Germline V gene data show CDR1 as SQVTM and CDR2 as ANQGSEA. There are 13 residues in the CDR3. V was pared by 0 bases and J by 7 bases, with 12 bases between. The CDR3 loop is CSVEEPDGTGYTF. In nucleotides, the CDR3 is TGCAGCGTTGAAGAGCCCGATGGAACTGGCTACACCTTC.

The chain couples TRBV27 to TRBJ1-1; 8 nucleotides line up with TRBD1. With V trimmed by 1 base and J by 4 bases, 5 bases remained unmatched. This CDR3 comprises 15 residues. The germline CDR1 and CDR2 sequences are MNHEY and SMNVEV (reference sequence). DNA of the CDR3: TGTGCCAGCAGTTTATTAGGCAGGGGGCCCACTGAAGCTTTCTTT. Its protein product is CASSLLGRGPTEAFF.

This chain connects TRBV6-1 to TRBJ2-4; TRBD2 is a possible D gene (6 bases). V lost 1 base, J lost 8 bases, and 15 bases lay in between. Germline CDR1 reads MNHNS; CDR2 reads SASEGT. The length of the CDR3 is 15 residues. The CDR3 region has the DNA TGTGCCAGCAGTGAAGTTTGGGGCAGGAGGGACATTCAGTACTTC. Amino acids: CASSEVWGRRDIQYF.

J is TRBJ1-1 and V is TRBV6-5; tentative D call: TRBD1 (6 bases). Germline V gives CDR1 MNHEY, CDR2 SVGAGI. The CDR3 sequence is 14 residues long. V gave up 3 bases and J gave up 4 bases, with 12 bases separating them. The CDR3 nucleotides read TGTGCCAGCAGTTATGGGGGGCGGGTCACTGAAGCTTTCTTT. It is translated as CASSYGGRVTEAFF.

V and J are TRBV5-6 and TRBJ1-2; possibly TRBD1 for D (6 bases). The CDR3 runs 15 residues. CDR1 is SGHDT and CDR2 is YYEEEE in the germline V gene. V gave up 2 bases and J gave up 5 bases, with 16 bases separating them. The CDR3, as DNA: TGTGCCAGCAGCTTCCGACAGGAGCCGGCTTATGGCTACACCTTC. Translating gives CASSFRQEPAYGYTF. The full variable domain, in which reference TRBV5-6 and TRBJ1-2 provide the parts outside the CDR3, is DAGVTQSPTHLIKTRGQQVTLRCSPKSGHDTVSWYQQALGQGPQFIFQYYEEEERQRGNFPDRFSGHQFPNYSSELNVNALLLGDSALYLCASSFRQEPAYGYTFGSGTRLTVV.

This clone was seen only a few times. The V call is TRBV7-8, the J call TRBJ1-1; a possible D gene is TRBD1 (5 bases). V was clipped by 4 bases and J by 4 bases, with 10 bases between them. CDR3 length: 13 residues. Per the germline V gene, CDR1 is SGHVS and CDR2 is FQNEAQ. CDR3 protein: CASSWGPTTEAFF. The CDR3 nucleotides read TGTGCCAGCAGCTGGGGACCGACCACTGAAGCTTTCTTT.

V usage is TRBV7-9 and J usage is TRBJ1-1; D uncertain. There are 13 residues in the CDR3. V lost 1 base, J lost 1 base, and 4 bases lay in between. CDR1 is SEHNR, CDR2 FQNEAQ, per germline (reference sequence). The CDR3: CASSLDANTEAFF. DNA of the CDR3: TGTGCCAGCAGCTTAGATGCGAACACTGAAGCTTTCTTT.

V and J are TRBV6-5 and TRBJ2-7, with a possible D match to TRBD1 (6 bases). CDR3 length: 15 amino acids. The V gene's germline CDR1 is MNHEY and CDR2 SVGAGI. Trimming stripped 2 bases from V and 2 bases from J, with 13 bases between. The CDR3 is CASSYTPGVTYEQYF. In DNA, the CDR3 is TGTGCCAGCAGTTACACACCAGGGGTAACCTACGAGCAGTACTTC.

V gene TRBV28 combines with J gene TRBJ1-2; maybe TRBD1 (5 bases). This CDR3 has 15 residues. CDR1 MDHEN and CDR2 SYDVKM come from the germline V gene. Between the trimmed V and J ends, which lost 1 base and 5 bases, there was a span of 14 bases. The CDR3 sequence is CASSLSGTGGYGYTF. In DNA, the CDR3 is TGTGCCAGCAGTTTATCGGGTACAGGTGGTTATGGCTACACCTTC.

The chain combines TRBV11-2 with TRBJ1-4; D gene ambiguous. CDR1 SGHAT and CDR2 FQNNGV come from the germline V gene. This CDR3 is 14 amino acids long. With 1 base removed from V and 3 bases from J, the gap between germline ends came to 6 bases. The CDR3 sequence is CASSLGVANEKLFF. CDR3 in DNA: TGTGCCAGCAGCTTAGGGGTTGCTAATGAAAAACTGTTTTTT.